These 30 T cell receptor beta chains share one sample of origin, sequenced in a study of immune evolution from preneoplasia to lung adenocarcinoma. TCRdb keeps only in-frame clones here, not all; method: immunoSEQ multiplex PCR. This table has some 12,000 clones, under 90% appearing once. Sequenced sample: FFPE tissue from an adenomatous hyperplasia lung lesion. Subset specified: atypical adenomatous hyperplasia (AAH), lung preneoplasia. The receptors shown here come from a person between 45 and 75 years old with lung adenocarcinoma.

CDR3: CASSPPAVTDTQYF. In DNA form, the CDR3 reads TGTGCCAGCTCACCACCGGCTGTGACAGATACGCAGTATTTT. The rearrangement uses TRBV18 and TRBJ2-3, with D hard to call. The CDR3 is made up of 14 amino acids. The germline gives CDR1 KGHSH, CDR2 LQKENI. V was shortened by 0 bases and J by 3 bases, with 7 bases between the two germline ends.

In nucleotides, the CDR3 is TGTGCCAGCAGCGTAGAGGGGGGACGTGAAGGTGAAGCTTTCTTT. Amino acids: CASSVEGGREGEAFF. This chain uses TRBV9 with TRBJ1-1; D might be TRBD1 (6 bases). CDR3 length equals 15 residues. Trimming left V 0 bases short and J 7 bases short, with 16 bases between. Per the germline V gene, CDR1 is SGDLS and CDR2 is YYNGEE.

As DNA, the CDR3 is TGTGCCAGCCAGGCTAGCGGAGGGGGAGAGACCCAGTACTTC. It yields the protein CASQASGGGETQYF. The chain links TRBV6-1 to TRBJ2-5; a possible D gene is TRBD2 (7 bases). Germline CDR1 reads MNHNS; CDR2 reads SASEGT. V dropped 8 bases and J dropped 4 bases, with 17 bases sitting between them. The CDR3 sequence is 14 residues long.

This rearrangement joins TRBV11-1 to TRBJ2-7; a possible D gene is TRBD2 (6 bases). The CDR3 covers 15 residues. The V gene lost 2 bases and the J gene lost 2 bases, with 13 bases spanning the gap. Germline assignment: CDR1 SGHAT and CDR2 FQDESV (reference sequence). The CDR3 is CASSLLPSAAYEQYF. CDR3 DNA sequence: TGTGCCAGCAGCTTACTCCCTAGCGCCGCCTACGAGCAGTACTTC.

The chain joins TRBV5-1 to TRBJ2-3, with D perhaps matching TRBD1 (6 bases). The CDR3 spans 15 residues. Germline CDR1 and CDR2: SGHRS and YFSETQ. V lost 0 bases and J lost 4, with 12 bases in between. CDR3 sequence reads: CASSLGDNRADTQYF. In DNA, the CDR3 is TGCGCCAGCAGCTTGGGGGACAACCGGGCAGATACGCAGTATTTT.

J is TRBJ2-3 and V is TRBV10-3; a possible D gene is TRBD2 (6 bases). Germline lookup yields CDR1 ENHRY and CDR2 SYGVKD. The V end was cut by 3 bases, the J end by 13 bases, with 17 bases between. CDR3 length: 13 amino acids. CDR3: CAISEGGAGSKYF. The CDR3 region has the DNA TGTGCCATCAGTGAAGGCGGGGCGGGGAGTAAGTATTTT.

The DNA of the CDR3 is TGTGCCAGCAGTACACTAGCGGGGGGGAGCTCCTACAATGAGCAGTTCTTC. This translates into CASSTLAGGSSYNEQFF. The V and J genes are TRBV28 and TRBJ2-1; 13 bases are shared with TRBD2. Germline assignment: CDR1 MDHEN and CDR2 SYDVKM. The CDR3 spans 17 residues. The V segment lost 5 bases and the J segment 0 bases; nucleotides outside the gene matches: 4.

This clone was counted between two and nine times. The V call is TRBV6-1, the J call TRBJ1-2; no clear D. The V gene lost 6 bases and the J gene lost 6 bases, with 14 bases spanning the gap. The CDR3 sequence is 13 residues long. CDR1 is MNHNS and CDR2 is SASEGT in the germline V gene. CDR3 protein: CASRADGLDGYTF. For the CDR3, the DNA is TGTGCCAGCAGAGCAGACGGACTGGATGGCTACACCTTC.

V is TRBV4-2 and J is TRBJ2-1; 11 positions agree with TRBD2. The ends lost 1 base at V and 12 bases at J; junction bases unmatched: 8. In germline, CDR1 is LGHNA, CDR2 YNFKEQ. This CDR3 contains 15 residues. The CDR3, as DNA: TGTGCCAGCAGCCAAGTCGGGACTAGCGGAACGGGGCAGTTCTTC. This gives the protein CASSQVGTSGTGQFF.

The chain couples TRBV30 to TRBJ2-1, with 14 bases that match TRBD2. Germline CDR1 and CDR2: GTSNPN and SVGIG (reference sequence). V gave up 2 bases and J gave up 9 bases; unmatched junction bases: 6. CDR3 length equals 15 residues. CDR3 sequence: CAWSRTSGRISEQFF. Written as DNA, the CDR3 is TGTGCCTGGAGTAGGACTAGCGGGAGGATTAGTGAGCAGTTCTTC.

The CDR3 region is CASSPDIPKRGNTIYF. CDR3 coding DNA: TGTGCCAGTAGCCCCGATATACCCAAGCGCGGAAACACCATATATTTT. The chain joins TRBV19 to TRBJ1-3; D uncertain. Trimming removed 6 bases from V and 4 bases from J, with 19 bases in between. Per germline, CDR1 LNHDA and CDR2 SQIVND (reference sequence). CDR3 length: 16 amino acids. Drawing the rest from reference TRBV19 and TRBJ1-3, the complete variable domain is DGGITQSPKYLFRKEGQNVTLSCEQNLNHDAMYWYRQDPGQGLRLIYYSQIVNDFQKGDIAEGYSVSREKKESFPLTVTSAQKNPTAFYLCASSPDIPKRGNTIYFGEGSWLTVV.

The chain links TRBV7-9 to TRBJ2-1; 7 bases are shared with TRBD2. The CDR3 is 15 residues long. The ends lost 5 bases at V and 2 bases at J; junction bases unmatched: 6. The germline gives CDR1 SEHNR, CDR2 FQNEAQ (reference sequence). The CDR3 sequence: CASSHGRFAYNEQFF. Here the CDR3 DNA reads TGTGCCAGCAGCCACGGGAGGTTCGCCTACAATGAGCAGTTCTTC.

The rearrangement joins TRBV15 to TRBJ1-1, with a tentative D call TRBD1 (5 bases). Deletions cut 0 bases from V and 4 bases from J, with 12 bases between. The CDR3 extends over 15 amino acids. Germline V gene sequence: CDR1 LNHNV, CDR2 YYDKDF (reference sequence). For the CDR3, the DNA is TGTGCCACCAGCAGAGATTATGGGGGGAGCACTGAAGCTTTCTTT. It codes for CATSRDYGGSTEAFF.

The chain employs TRBV18 and TRBJ2-7; D remains unclear. Per the germline V gene, CDR1 is KGHSH and CDR2 is LQKENI. The CDR3 consists of 15 residues. Trimming removed 1 base from V and 0 bases from J, with 10 bases in between. The CDR3, as DNA: TGTGCCAGCTCACCACTCCCCACAATCTCCTACGAGCAGTACTTC. It yields the protein CASSPLPTISYEQYF.

This chain links TRBV28 with TRBJ1-4; no clear D gene. The V gene lost 1 base and the J gene lost 10 bases, with 4 bases spanning the gap. CDR1 MDHEN and CDR2 SYDVKM come from the germline V gene. The length of the CDR3 is 11 residues. CDR3 loop: CASSLSGKLFF. The DNA for the CDR3 is TGTGCCAGCAGTTTATCGGGAAAACTGTTTTTT.

This sequence joins TRBV5-5 and TRBJ1-1; weak D call: TRBD1 (5 bases). Germline V gives CDR1 SGHKS, CDR2 YYEKEE (reference sequence). Trimming removed 0 bases at V and 3 bases at J, with 6 bases between. The CDR3 runs to 13 residues. CDR3 residues: CASSLAGDTEAFF. The CDR3 DNA reads TGTGCCAGCAGCTTGGCGGGGGACACTGAAGCTTTCTTT.

The chain uses TRBV4-1 and TRBJ1-2, with 7 bases fitting TRBD1. Unmatched junction bases numbered 7, after V lost 3 bases and J lost 3 bases. Germline V gives CDR1 MGHRA, CDR2 YSYEKL. The CDR3 covers 15 residues. The CDR3 reads CASSQVLQGYYGYTF. As DNA, the CDR3 is TGCGCCAGCAGCCAGGTATTACAGGGGTACTATGGCTACACCTTC.

The chain has TRBV29-1 and TRBJ2-6; D gene ambiguous. The germline V gene encodes CDR1 SQVTM and CDR2 ANQGSEA. V was shortened by 6 bases and J by 0 bases, with 12 bases between the two germline ends. This CDR3 region has 15 residues. The CDR3 loop is CSVRVVVSGANVLTF. CDR3 sequence (DNA): TGCAGCGTGAGAGTGGTGGTCTCTGGGGCCAACGTCCTGACTTTC. Full variable domain (rest looked up from reference TRBV29-1 and TRBJ2-6): SAVISQKPSRDICQRGTSLTIQCQVDSQVTMMFWYRQQPGQSLTLIATANQGSEATYESGFVIDKFPISRPNLTFSTLTVSNMSPEDSSIYLCSVRVVVSGANVLTFGAGSRLTVL.

V and J are TRBV11-3 and TRBJ1-3; the D is unclear. Germline values: CDR1 SGHNT, CDR2 YENEEA. The length of the CDR3 is 15 residues. Trimming took 1 base from V and 0 from J, leaving 7 bases between them. Here the CDR3 DNA reads TGTGCCAGCAGCTTAGTCGTAGGCTCTGGAAACACCATATATTTT. It translates to CASSLVVGSGNTIYF. The entire variable domain, with the rest obtained from reference TRBV11-3 and TRBJ1-3, is as follows: EAGVVQSPRYKIIEKKQPVAFWCNPISGHNTLYWYLQNLGQGPELLIRYENEEAVDDSQLPKDRFSAERLKGVDSTLKIQPAELGDSAVYLCASSLVVGSGNTIYFGEGSWLTVV.

This chain connects TRBV6-1 to TRBJ2-3; D assignment may be TRBD1 or TRBD2 (5 bases each). Deletions cut 2 bases from V and 3 bases from J, with 15 bases between. The CDR3 is 16 amino acids. Germline CDR1 MNHNS, CDR2 SASEGT. The CDR3 reads CASSEYQGEGTDTQYF. CDR3 in DNA: TGTGCCAGCAGTGAATACCAGGGTGAGGGGACAGATACGCAGTATTTT.

The V and J genes are TRBV6-6 and TRBJ2-7; 8 bases align to TRBD1. The germline V gene encodes CDR1 MNHNY and CDR2 SVGAGI (reference sequence). The CDR3 extends over 13 amino acids. The trim removed 8 bases at V and 3 bases at J, leaving 6 bases unmatched. CDR3 protein: CASRTGSFYEQYF. The CDR3 DNA follows: TGTGCCAGCCGGACAGGGTCTTTCTACGAGCAGTACTTC.

This chain links TRBV30 with TRBJ1-1; no reliable D call. CDR1 GTSNPN and CDR2 SVGIG come from the germline V gene (reference sequence). V was cut by 5 bases and J by 1 base, with 8 bases left in between. The CDR3 runs to 12 residues. CDR3 in amino acids: CAWGPQNTEAFF. For the CDR3, the DNA is TGTGCCTGGGGACCTCAGAACACTGAAGCTTTCTTT.

The gene calls are TRBV2 and TRBJ2-1; D remains ambiguous. V gave up 3 bases and J gave up 2 bases, with 11 bases separating them. CDR1 and CDR2 from the germline V gene are SNHLY and FYNNEI. The CDR3 length is 15 residues. In nucleotides, the CDR3 is TGTGCCAGCAGTGAGCAGCTTCGCCCCTACAATGAGCAGTTCTTC. This translates into CASSEQLRPYNEQFF.

The V gene is TRBV2, the J gene TRBJ2-7; 14 nucleotides agree with TRBD2. CDR1 is SNHLY and CDR2 is FYNNEI in the germline V gene. The length of the CDR3 is 17 residues. V gave up 4 bases and J gave up 5 bases; unmatched junction bases: 10. Here the CDR3 DNA reads TGTGCCAGCAGTGGGAAGGGACTAGCGGGAGAAAGCGACGAGCAGTACTTC. Translation: CASSGKGLAGESDEQYF.

This clone was seen once. The chain carries TRBV5-1 and TRBJ2-2, with D unclear. V was cut by 7 bases and J by 3 bases, with 13 bases left in between. Germline values: CDR1 SGHRS, CDR2 YFSETQ. This CDR3 contains 14 residues. CDR3 nucleotides: TGCGCCAGCTCCCCCAGGACGGACACCGGGGAGCTGTTTTTT. It codes for CASSPRTDTGELFF.

This sequence joins TRBV7-2 and TRBJ1-5; no clear D gene. This CDR3 spans 18 amino acids. Germline CDR1 and CDR2: SGHTA and FQGNSA. V was trimmed by 1 base and J by 1 base, leaving 17 bases between them. CDR3: CASSLVPRRAGSNQPQHF. For the CDR3, the DNA is TGTGCCAGCAGCTTAGTCCCACGGAGGGCAGGAAGCAATCAGCCCCAGCATTTT. The whole variable domain, remainder taken from reference TRBV7-2 and TRBJ1-5, is GAGVSQSPSNKVTEKGKDVELRCDPISGHTALYWYRQSLGQGLEFLIYFQGNSAPDKSGLPSDRFSAERTGGSVSTLTIQRTQQEDSAVYLCASSLVPRRAGSNQPQHFGDGTRLSIL.

V usage is TRBV5-1 and J usage is TRBJ2-6; unclear D gene. The germline gives CDR1 SGHRS, CDR2 YFSETQ. CDR3 length: 18 amino acids. Trimming pared 4 bases from V and 0 bases from J, leaving 17 bases between. CDR3 in DNA: TGCGCCAGCAGCCCCGACTCCGCCGGAAGCTCTGGGGCCAACGTCCTGACTTTC. Translated: CASSPDSAGSSGANVLTF. The full variable domain, its missing parts supplied by reference TRBV5-1 and TRBJ2-6, is KAGVTQTPRYLIKTRGQQVTLSCSPISGHRSVSWYQQTPGQGLQFLFEYFSETQRNKGNFPGRFSGRQFSNSRSEMNVSTLELGDSALYLCASSPDSAGSSGANVLTFGAGSRLTVL.

Regarding this clone: The sample has other DNA sequences that encode this CDR3 too. The chain recombines TRBV6-5 with TRBJ1-4, with unresolved D. The CDR3 contains 14 residues. Germline CDR1 reads MNHEY; CDR2 reads SVGAGI. The V gene lost 0 bases and the J gene lost 0 bases, with 2 bases spanning the gap. CDR3 amino acids: CASSYSATNEKLFF. In DNA, the CDR3 is TGTGCCAGCAGTTACTCGGCAACTAATGAAAAACTGTTTTTT.

The V and J genes are TRBV6-5 and TRBJ2-1, with TRBD1 identical over 8 bases. CDR3 length: 15 amino acids. Germline V gene data show CDR1 as MNHEY and CDR2 as SVGAGI. V was pared by 5 bases and J by 6 bases, with 9 bases of the junction left unmatched. The DNA of the CDR3 is TGTGCCAGCAGTCCCTCCCCTGGACAGGGCAATGAGCAGTTCTTC. Its translation is CASSPSPGQGNEQFF.

The J gene is TRBJ2-5, the V gene TRBV7-6; D remains ambiguous. This CDR3 spans 15 amino acids. Trimming cost V 0 bases and J 5 bases, with 13 bases left between them. In germline, CDR1 is SGHVS, CDR2 FNYEAQ. The CDR3 DNA reads TGTGCCAGCAGCTTAGCGGGTCCAAAGCGCGAGACCCAGTACTTC. This codes for CASSLAGPKRETQYF.